Included here is one T cell receptor beta chain sequence, with context. This receptor's antigen is unknown. Per-nucleotide qualities are absent, and no much larger clonotype sits a single base away. V lost 3 bases and J lost 10 bases, and the count of bases not matched to a germline gene is 14. CDR1 is given as SGHRS and CDR2 as YFSETQ, both from the germline V gene. The cysteine opens and the phenylalanine closes a CDR3 of 16 amino acids. The CDR3 DNA has 48 bases and is translated from base 1. In the first month after transplant, blood samples were collected up to 4 times, and after that at least monthly when available. The data were obtained in a study of graft-versus-host responses after intestinal transplantation listed by TCRdb under 2021. Context from the whole study: The transplants that recipients received were multivisceral, liver-intestinal, or isolated intestinal. To identify alloreactive clones, pre-transplant mixed lymphocyte reaction products were sequenced and compared with unstimulated pre-transplant donor and recipient T cells. Rather than going through the commercial service, samples from a few later patients were sequenced in-house on an Illumina MiSeq and processed with MiXCR. A peak of at least 4% donor T cells among recipient peripheral blood mononuclear cells was the definition used for donor T cell macrochimerism. Every recipient was given anti-thymocyte globulin induction, then maintenance tacrolimus and steroids for roughly 3 years. After intestinal transplantation, graft-versus-host and host-versus-graft alloreactive T cell clones in the graft, circulation and bone marrow were tracked using bulk TCR-beta CDR3 sequencing. A cohort of roughly 25 intestinal transplant recipients, including one retransplant, was enrolled, and 3 patients lacking pretransplant specimens were excluded. Results the study describes overall, beyond this receptor: The conclusions were limited by the relatively low number and heterogeneity of the intestinal transplant patients. GvH clones were detected in recipient bone marrow, and some of these GvH clones were observed earlier in ileal mucosa or blood, consistent with an intestinal mucosal origin. Early after transplant, declines in HvG clones were associated with peak levels of circulating GvH clones. Patients with donor T cell macrochimerism had high GvH to HvG T cell clonal ratios in their allografts.

The library was made by the immunoSEQ multiplex PCR assay. For most patients, high-throughput TCR-beta CDR3 sequencing of genomic DNA was performed by Adaptive Biotechnologies. The original methods were these. Adaptive's ImmunoSEQ software supplied the TCR sequencing data for roughly 17 patients, while MiXCR and VDJtools were used to process a few other patients. CDR3 nucleotide sequences shared between donor and recipient were removed because their origin could not be assigned. Alloreactive clones required at least 2-fold expansion over unstimulated cells and minimum CFSE-low frequency of 0.002% (template counts) or 0.001% (read counts). Clones were considered mappable if detected in sequenced pre-transplant spleen, lymph node, or MLR CFSE-low populations of the donor or recipient. Cumulative frequency of alloreactive clones was calculated as a percentage of all sequences weighted by copy number. TCRdb limited this immuneACCESS table to in-frame rearrangements with V and J called. A share of clones is missing; checked studies link under half to unresolved V genes, and the rest is unexplained. D and trimming were read from the DNA, whereas the V and J calls and clone size are those reported in that table. For this sample there are tens of thousands of clones; roughly 87% appear just once. Of the sample, roughly 4% falls within the top ten clones.

This clonotype was obtained from a human patient who received an intestinal transplant, so some T cells may come from the graft donor. This specimen consisted of PBMCs, obtained around 1,000 days after transplant. Recombination joined TRBV5-1 with TRBJ2-1; 9 central nucleotides agree with TRBD2. This receptor carries the CDR3 CASSWTGTSRVDEQFF. The DNA is as follows: TGCGCCAGCAGCTGGACGGGGACTAGCCGGGTAGACGAGCAGTTCTTC.